A selection of T cell receptor beta chains follows, all from one sample in a study of blood T cell repertoires in COVID-19. The repertoire was sequenced with immunoSEQ multiplex PCR; TCRdb's copy has only in-frame clones and lacks some. The table records around 92,000 clones, under 80% of them present only once. Material for sequencing was peripheral blood. Source of these receptors: a man in his 70s with COVID-19, enrolled during active disease. CDR3s include the opening cysteine and the closing phenylalanine or tryptophan. A D gene is named only where the DNA matches it firmly. For some rows the clone size is stated as once, few or many, or as a class when expanded; others skip it.

>.|TRBD1|TRBV7-2|TRBJ2-2
CASSLDRAYGGELFF
TGTGCCAGCAGCCTGGACAGGGCTTACGGCGGGGAGCTGTTTTTT
>.|.|TRBV3-1/TRBV3-2|TRBJ2-3
CASSRAGSTDTQYF
TGTGCCAGCAGCCGAGCGGGCAGCACAGATACGCAGTATTTT
>.|.|TRBV28|TRBJ1-3
CASSLWPGTGKGNTIYF
TGTGCCAGCAGTTTATGGCCTGGTACAGGGAAGGGAAACACCATATATTTT
>.|TRBD2|TRBV6-2/TRBV6-3|TRBJ2-1
CASSYNSLLASGRDEQFF
TGTGCCAGCAGTTACAATAGTCTCCTGGCTAGCGGGAGGGATGAGCAGTTCTTC
>.|TRBD2|TRBV6-1|TRBJ2-2
CASSDLPGGPTGELFF
TGTGCCAGCAGTGATTTGCCGGGGGGTCCCACCGGGGAGCTGTTTTTT
>.|.|TRBV27|TRBJ2-5
CASSSHARSTRETQYF
TGTGCCAGCAGTTCCCATGCGCGGTCTACCCGAGAGACCCAGTACTTC
>few|.|TRBV5-1|TRBJ2-7
CASSLVAELAYEQYF
TGCGCCAGCAGCTTGGTAGCGGAACTAGCCTACGAGCAGTACTTC
>.|.|TRBV3-1/TRBV3-2|TRBJ2-7
CASSPTAAYEQYF
TGTGCCAGCAGCCCGACAGCAGCCTACGAGCAGTACTTC
>.|.|TRBV2|TRBJ1-5
CASSESGTLQHF
TGTGCCAGCAGTGAATCGGGAACCTTGCAGCATTTT
>.|.|TRBV7-9|TRBJ1-1
CASSLTGTEAFF
TGTGCCAGCAGCTTAACGGGAACTGAAGCTTTCTTT
>.|TRBD2|TRBV27|TRBJ2-7
CASSLANSGSSEQYF
TGTGCCAGCAGTTTAGCTAATAGCGGGAGCTCCGAGCAGTACTTC